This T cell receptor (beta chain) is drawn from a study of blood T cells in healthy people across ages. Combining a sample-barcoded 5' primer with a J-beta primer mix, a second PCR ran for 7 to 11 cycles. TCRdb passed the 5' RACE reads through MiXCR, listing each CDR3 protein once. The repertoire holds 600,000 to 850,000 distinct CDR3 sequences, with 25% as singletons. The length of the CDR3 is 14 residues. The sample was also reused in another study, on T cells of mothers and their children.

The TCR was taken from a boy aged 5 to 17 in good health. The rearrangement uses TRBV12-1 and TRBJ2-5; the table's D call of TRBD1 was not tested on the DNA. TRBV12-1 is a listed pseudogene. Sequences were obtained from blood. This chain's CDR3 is CASSTKDRGETQYF. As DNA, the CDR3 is TGTGCCAGCAGCACCAAGGACAGGGGGGAGACCCAGTACTTC.